One and the same sample provided the 19 T cell receptor beta chains below, sequenced in a study of shared clonotypes between healthy human individuals. TCRdb's copy holds only in-frame clones and misses some; the assay was immunoSEQ multiplex PCR. The table records hundreds of thousands of clones, around 97% of them present only once. Sequencing was done on a sample of naive CD4+ T cells sorted from blood. The subset is: CD45RA+ positively selected. The receptor set was obtained from a woman in her 30s in good health.

This clone came up once. The rearrangement links TRBV19 to TRBJ2-7; D may match TRBD1 or TRBD2 (5 bases each). The V end lost 2 bases, the J end lost 3 bases, and 14 bases lay between the germline ends. This CDR3 is 15 amino acids long. Germline V gene sequence: CDR1 LNHDA, CDR2 SQIVND (reference sequence). For the CDR3, the DNA is TGTGCCAGTAGTATAAAGTACGAGGGGAACTACGAGCAGTACTTC. Translation gives CASSIKYEGNYEQYF.

The CDR3 region has the DNA TGTGCCAGCAGTGAATACCGGCGCGTGAGGGCGGGAACCCAGTACTTC. Its translation is CASSEYRRVRAGTQYF. The gene calls are TRBV25-1 and TRBJ2-5; D is perhaps TRBD2 (6 bases). CDR3 size: 16 residues. V lost 0 bases, J lost 8 bases, and 19 bases lay in between. Germline V CDR1 and CDR2: MGHDK, SYGVNS.

The chain links TRBV6-5 to TRBJ1-1; D possibly corresponds to TRBD1 (6 bases). Looked up from germline, CDR1 is MNHEY and CDR2 is SVGAGI. V gave up 7 bases and J gave up 6 bases, with 12 bases separating them. This CDR3 has 12 amino acids. CDR3 bases: TGTGCCAGCATTACCAGGGGATCTGAAGCTTTCTTT. Translating gives CASITRGSEAFF.

The rearrangement uses TRBV5-1 and TRBJ2-1; D could derive from TRBD1 or TRBD2 (5 bases each). V lost 4 bases and J lost 0, with 14 bases in between. The CDR3 has 16 residues. Germline V lookup: CDR1 SGHRS, CDR2 YFSETQ. The CDR3, as DNA: TGCGCCAGCAGCAGGCCGGGACGTAGCTCCTACAATGAGCAGTTCTTC. Translated, it gives CASSRPGRSSYNEQFF.

J is TRBJ2-1 and V is TRBV5-5; D unclear. The V end lost 3 bases, the J end lost 5 bases, and 12 bases lay between the germline ends. Looked up from germline, CDR1 is SGHKS and CDR2 is YYEKEE (reference sequence). The CDR3 loop spans 14 amino acids. The CDR3 protein is CASSWAVPNNEQFF. Here the CDR3 DNA reads TGTGCCAGCAGCTGGGCGGTCCCAAACAATGAGCAGTTCTTC.

This clone has just one count. The chain is built from TRBV28 and TRBJ1-4; 12 bases match TRBD1. Germline V gives CDR1 MDHEN, CDR2 SYDVKM. The CDR3 covers 17 residues. V lost 1 base and J lost 8; bases outside the gene matches: 8. The CDR3 coding sequence is TGTGCCAGCAGTTTATTGGGACAGGGGGCTTCCGGCGAAAAACTGTTTTTT. This translates into CASSLLGQGASGEKLFF. Drawing the rest from reference TRBV28 and TRBJ1-4, the complete variable domain is DVKVTQSSRYLVKRTGEKVFLECVQDMDHENMFWYRQDPGLGLRLIYFSYDVKMKEKGDIPEGYSVSREKKERFSLILESASTNQTSMYLCASSLLGQGASGEKLFFGSGTQLSVL.

The chain recombines TRBV5-6 with TRBJ2-5; the D is unclear. This CDR3 region has 15 residues. Looked up from germline, CDR1 is SGHDT and CDR2 is YYEEEE. Trimming cost V 6 bases and J 0 bases, with 15 bases left between them. DNA of the CDR3: TGTGCCAGCAAGAAAATAGCCGAGTACCAAGAGACCCAGTACTTC. This codes for CASKKIAEYQETQYF.

The CDR3 DNA reads as TGTGCCTGGAGTCTAAACCTTGATGGGGTAACTTTCTTT. This codes for CAWSLNLDGVTFF. V usage is TRBV30 and J usage is TRBJ1-1; the D is unclear. This CDR3 has 13 amino acids. Germline values: CDR1 GTSNPN, CDR2 SVGIG (reference sequence). V lost 2 bases to trimming and J lost 12 bases, with 19 bases between them.

This chain uses TRBV5-1 with TRBJ1-3; 7 bases are a match to TRBD1. The germline CDR1 and CDR2 sequences are SGHRS and YFSETQ. J was trimmed by 1 base and V by 4 bases; bases with no gene match: 5. CDR3 length: 15 residues. CDR3 loop: CASSRGGHSGNTIYF. As DNA, the CDR3 is TGCGCCAGCAGCCGAGGGGGCCATTCTGGAAACACCATATATTTT.

Worth noting for this clone: In the same sample, other DNA sequences code for this CDR3. The chain recombines TRBV5-1 with TRBJ2-7, with TRBD2 as a possible D gene (6 bases). Germline CDR1 and CDR2: SGHRS and YFSETQ. The germline V and J ends were trimmed by 0 bases and 1 base, with 14 bases remaining between them. The CDR3 runs 16 residues. The CDR3 loop is CASSLGPGTVSYEQYF. The CDR3 nucleotides are TGCGCCAGCAGCTTGGGCCCCGGGACTGTATCCTACGAGCAGTACTTC.

A remark on this clone: Other DNA variants within this sample encode the same CDR3. The V and J genes are TRBV20-1 and TRBJ2-7; D perhaps matches TRBD1 (6 bases). This CDR3 region has 11 residues. CDR1 and CDR2 from the germline V gene are DFQATT and SNEGSKA (reference sequence). Trimming pared 3 bases from V and 3 bases from J, leaving 6 bases between. CDR3 residues: CSARTGYEQYF. The CDR3 DNA is TGCAGTGCTAGGACAGGCTACGAGCAGTACTTC.

The genes are TRBV5-4 and TRBJ1-1; D uncertain. V was shortened by 0 bases and J by 11 bases, with 2 bases between the two germline ends. The V gene's germline CDR1 is SGHNT and CDR2 YYREEE (reference sequence). The CDR3 loop spans 9 amino acids. The CDR3 nucleotides are TGTGCCAGCAGCTTGGGGGCTTTCTTT. Translated, it gives CASSLGAFF. Full variable domain (rest looked up from reference TRBV5-4 and TRBJ1-1): ETGVTQSPTHLIKTRGQQVTLRCSSQSGHNTVSWYQQALGQGPQFIFQYYREEENGRGNFPPRFSGLQFPNYSSELNVNALELDDSALYLCASSLGAFFGQGTRLTVV.

The chain recombines TRBV11-2 with TRBJ1-4; D uncertain. Germline loops: CDR1 SGHAT, CDR2 FQNNGV. The V and J ends lost 5 bases and 4 bases respectively, with 11 bases between them. This CDR3 contains 14 residues. This CDR3 reads CASSGGRNNEKLFF. CDR3 DNA: TGTGCCAGCAGCGGAGGACGGAATAATGAAAAACTGTTTTTT.

The rearrangement joins TRBV19 to TRBJ1-1, with a tentative D call TRBD1 (6 bases). Germline CDR1 and CDR2: LNHDA and SQIVND (reference sequence). V gave up 3 bases and J gave up 2 bases, with 13 bases separating them. This CDR3 region has 15 residues. The DNA for the CDR3 is TGTGCCAGTAGTATTCAGGGGCCAGGAAACACTGAAGCTTTCTTT. Protein product: CASSIQGPGNTEAFF.

The J gene is TRBJ2-1, the V gene TRBV5-6; TRBD1 is a possible D gene (5 bases). CDR1 SGHDT and CDR2 YYEEEE come from the germline V gene. Between the trimmed V and J ends, which lost 4 bases and 7 bases, there was a span of 18 bases. The CDR3 is 15 residues long. This CDR3 reads CASSSGHYPSNEQFF. In nucleotides, the CDR3 is TGTGCCAGCAGCAGTGGACACTATCCTTCGAATGAGCAGTTCTTC.

The rearrangement links TRBV11-2 to TRBJ2-2; maybe TRBD2 (5 bases). The CDR3 length is 16 residues. Germline CDR1 reads SGHAT; CDR2 reads FQNNGV. Trimming took off 5 bases at V and 2 bases at J, with 15 bases between the two ends. The CDR3 nucleotides read TGTGCCAGCAGCGGAGGAGGACCTGCTAACACCGGGGAGCTGTTTTTT. Translation: CASSGGGPANTGELFF.

The V and J genes are TRBV7-6 and TRBJ2-5; 12 positions agree with TRBD2. V shed 5 bases and J 5 bases; nucleotides not matched to a gene: 6. The CDR3 loop spans 15 amino acids. CDR1 SGHVS and CDR2 FNYEAQ come from the germline V gene. This CDR3 is CASSPGLAGFETQYF. Written as DNA, the CDR3 is TGTGCCAGCAGCCCGGGACTAGCGGGCTTTGAGACCCAGTACTTC.

The V gene is TRBV2, the J gene TRBJ2-5, with D hard to call. CDR1 and CDR2 (germline): SNHLY, FYNNEI. The CDR3 runs 13 residues. V lost 1 base, J lost 4 bases, and 7 bases lay in between. CDR3 in amino acids: CASSEGSRETQYF. DNA of the CDR3: TGTGCCAGCAGTGAAGGTAGTCGAGAGACCCAGTACTTC.

CDR3 bases: TGTGCCAGCAGCTCCTCTGGGAGTATCAGCAATGAGCAGTTCTTC. Translating gives CASSSSGSISNEQFF. The chain links TRBV6-5 to TRBJ2-1; perhaps TRBD2 as D (5 bases). V was cut by 6 bases and J by 6 bases, with 18 bases left in between. The CDR3 is made up of 15 amino acids. The germline V gene encodes CDR1 MNHEY and CDR2 SVGAGI.